This record concerns one T cell receptor beta chain sequence. Germline CDR1 and CDR2: SGHNT and YYREEE (reference sequence). V dropped 1 base and J dropped 5 bases, with 4 bases sitting between them. The CDR3 length is 12 residues. The table came from immunoSEQ multiplex PCR; TCRdb's copy has only in-frame clones and leaves some out. The repertoire includes under 250,000 clones, approximately 83% of them detected once, and 3% sits in the top ten. The sample originates from a study of blood T cell repertoires in COVID-19. Material for sequencing was peripheral blood. This clonotype was sampled from a woman in her thirties who had recovered from COVID-19. This chain connects TRBV5-4 to TRBJ1-5, with D unresolved. The CDR3 DNA reads as TGTGCCAGCAGCTTGCCTGATCAGCCCCAGCATTTT. It is translated as CASSLPDQPQHF.